The 17 T cell receptor beta chains reported below all come from one sample, sequenced in a study of Tregs in tolerant kidney transplant recipients. Mixed chimerism was transient after nonmyeloablative marrow transplants from related graft donors. Sequencing used immunoSEQ multiplex PCR; TCRdb keeps in-frame clones, though not all of them. In total, the table holds 9,900 or so clones. Sequencing was performed on CD8+ T cells from blood (PBMCs), taken 24 months after the transplant. These receptors came from a human patient who received a combined kidney and bone marrow transplant. Some T cells may have originated in the graft donor.

With respect to this clone: The read halts 3 residues ahead of the CDR3 end, with the missing end drawn from the germline J gene. V and J are TRBV19 and TRBJ1-1, with D possibly being TRBD1 (5 bases). CDR1 is LNHDA, CDR2 SQIVND, per germline (reference sequence). The CDR3 covers 13 residues. CDR3 loop: CASSIERGRKAFF. The DNA read from the CDR3 is TGTGCCAGTAGTATAGAGAGGGGTCGTAAA.

This clone is called large based on its frequency. From the germline J gene comes the end of the CDR3, since the read stops 3 residues before it. In the same sample, other DNA sequences code for this CDR3. V is TRBV7-9 and J is TRBJ2-3; no definite D call. The CDR3 spans 13 residues. Trimming removed 4 bases from V and 4 bases from J, with 9 bases in between. The germline CDR1 and CDR2 sequences are SEHNR and FQNEAQ (reference sequence). CDR3 DNA, as far as it was read: TGTGCCAGCAGCTCAACTATGGCAGATACG. Translation: CASSSTMADT. The CDR3, in full, reads CASSSTMADTQYF.

With respect to this clone: With the read ending 3 residues before the CDR3 end, the germline J gene is used to fill in that end. This chain links TRBV7-2 with TRBJ1-5; no reliable D call. This CDR3 region has 14 residues. Germline CDR1 SGHTA, CDR2 FQGNSA. V lost 2 bases and J lost 4, with 9 bases in between. The sequenced part of the CDR3 DNA is TGTGCCAGCAGCTTATGGGCGAAGAATCAGCCC. Translation: CASSLWAKNQP. The whole CDR3 is CASSLWAKNQPQHF.

About this clone itself: The DNA ends 3 residues before the CDR3 does, and the rest of the CDR3 is filled in from the germline J gene. The gene calls are TRBV29-1 and TRBJ1-5, with 9 bases aligning to TRBD1. The CDR3 is 14 amino acids. J gave up 6 bases and V 5 bases, and 8 bases lay outside the gene matches. Per germline, CDR1 SQVTM and CDR2 ANQGSEA. CDR3 DNA, as far as it was read: TGCAGCGTTCCGGGACAGGGAGTAGGTCAGCCC. Translating gives CSVPGQGVGQP. The whole CDR3 sequence is CSVPGQGVGQPQHF.

In regard to this clone: The CDR3 extends 3 residues past the end of the read, so its final part is completed from the germline J gene. The chain couples TRBV7-9 to TRBJ2-7, with 9 bases fitting TRBD1. Germline V gives CDR1 SEHNR, CDR2 FQNEAQ (reference sequence). J gave up 4 bases and V 2 bases, and 3 bases lay outside the gene matches. This CDR3 comprises 14 residues. The DNA read from the CDR3 is TGTGCCAGCAGCTTAATGGGACAGGGATACGAG. Protein: CASSLMGQGYE. The full-length CDR3 reads as CASSLMGQGYEQYF.

Note on this clone: The CDR3 extends 3 residues past the end of the read, so its final part is completed from the germline J gene. The chain joins TRBV11-2 to TRBJ2-7, with D perhaps TRBD1 (5 bases). The CDR3 consists of 15 residues. Trimming stripped 1 base from V and 0 bases from J, with 10 bases between. CDR1 SGHAT and CDR2 FQNNGV come from the germline V gene. The CDR3 reads CASSLVYRSSYEQYF. The DNA read from the CDR3 is TGTGCCAGCAGCTTAGTCTACAGGAGCTCCTACGAG.

As regards this clone: The read falls 3 residues short of the CDR3 end, and the missing part is taken from the germline J gene. The J gene is TRBJ1-1, the V gene TRBV7-9; D gene unclear. Between the trimmed V and J ends, which lost 0 bases and 7 bases, there was a span of 15 bases. CDR1 and CDR2 (germline): SEHNR, FQNEAQ (reference sequence). The CDR3 has 15 amino acids. The part of the CDR3 DNA that was read is TGTGCCAGCAGCTTAGCGCAAGGACTGTCGGTTGAA. Translated, it gives CASSLAQGLSVE. The CDR3 reads in full as CASSLAQGLSVEAFF.

Comment on this clone: The sequence runs out 3 residues before the end of the CDR3; the remainder is reconstructed from the germline J gene. This sequence joins TRBV7-9 and TRBJ2-2, with D hard to call. V lost 6 bases, J lost 7 bases, and 18 bases lay in between. Per the germline V gene, CDR1 is SEHNR and CDR2 is FQNEAQ (reference sequence). This CDR3 is built from 15 residues. This CDR3 reads CASSQPADRGGELFF. CDR3 DNA (partial): TGTGCCAGCAGTCAACCCGCGGATAGAGGCGGGGAG.

In the case of this clone: The read comes to an end 3 residues before the CDR3 does, leaving the germline J gene to fill in the end. The V and J genes are TRBV20-1 and TRBJ1-2, with D possibly being TRBD1 (5 bases). Germline loops: CDR1 DFQATT, CDR2 SNEGSKA (reference sequence). This CDR3 is built from 13 residues. Trimming cost V 2 bases and J 1 base, with 8 bases left between them. The CDR3 spells CSARLDSNYGYTF. CDR3 DNA (partial): TGCAGTGCTAGATTAGACAGTAACTATGGC.

A remark on this clone: Sequencing ends 3 residues short of the CDR3 end; the germline J gene provides the rest. This sequence joins TRBV2 and TRBJ2-3; no definite D call. Looked up from germline, CDR1 is SNHLY and CDR2 is FYNNEI. V was shortened by 7 bases and J by 0 bases, with 14 bases between the two germline ends. This CDR3 is built from 15 residues. The sequenced CDR3 bases are TGTGCCAGCACCGGCGGAGACTTTAGCACAGATACG. Protein product: CASTGGDFSTDT. The whole CDR3 region reads CASTGGDFSTDTQYF.

On this clone: One end of the junction fails to match germline, which may point to a read error. The read finishes 3 residues shy of the CDR3 end, and the germline J gene is used to complete it. This sequence joins TRBV4-2 and TRBJ2-3; weak D call: TRBD1 (5 bases). Germline CDR1 and CDR2: LGHNA and YNFKEQ. CDR3 size: 15 residues. CDR3 sequence: CASSQFLGASDTQYF. The sequenced part of the CDR3 DNA is TGCGCCAGCAGCCAGTTCTTAGGGGCTTCGGATACG.

Remarks on this clone: With the read ending 3 residues before the CDR3 end, the germline J gene is used to fill in that end. The chain uses TRBV19 and TRBJ2-5, with a weak D call TRBD1 (5 bases). CDR1 is LNHDA, CDR2 SQIVND, per germline (reference sequence). This CDR3 is 15 amino acids long. The ends were cut back, 3 bases at V and 0 bases at J, with 11 bases in the middle. The sequenced part of the CDR3 DNA is TGTGCCAGTAGTATTGGGGCAGGGTACCAAGAGACC. Translating it yields CASSIGAGYQET. The entire CDR3 sequence reads CASSIGAGYQETQYF.

Remarks on this clone: Read coverage stops 3 residues before the CDR3 terminus; the germline J gene supplies the remainder. The chain employs TRBV5-4 and TRBJ2-7, with D unclear. The CDR3 consists of 12 residues. The V gene's germline CDR1 is SGHNT and CDR2 YYREEE (reference sequence). Trimming cost V 2 bases and J 3 bases, with 6 bases left between them. CDR3 bases read: TGTGCCAGCAGCTTAACGGGCTACGAG. Encoded protein: CASSLTGYE. The CDR3 in its entirety is CASSLTGYEQYF.

CDR3 sequence reads: CASSLLGRAGVQETQYF. CDR3 DNA (partial): TGTGCCAGCAGCTTACTTGGCAGGGCAGGGGTCCAAGAGACC. V usage is TRBV7-3 and J usage is TRBJ2-5, with D possibly matching TRBD1 (6 bases). The CDR3 end falls 3 residues outside the read, so it is completed with the germline J gene. The CDR3 covers 17 residues. The germline V gene encodes CDR1 SGHTA and CDR2 FQGTGA. Trimming took 2 bases from V and 1 from J, leaving 17 bases between them.

Concerning this clone itself: The read comes to an end 3 residues before the CDR3 does, leaving the germline J gene to fill in the end. This chain links TRBV2 with TRBJ1-2, with unresolved D. The germline V gene has CDR1 SNHLY and CDR2 FYNNEI. The ends were cut back, 8 bases at V and 2 bases at J, with 12 bases in the middle. This CDR3 comprises 13 residues. The CDR3 DNA, read in part, is TGTGCCAGCTACCTACAAGGGAACTATGGC. It codes for CASYLQGNYG. The CDR3 in its entirety is CASYLQGNYGYTF.

In regard to this clone: The CDR3 end is not reached by the read, which stops 3 residues before it; the germline J gene fills it in. This sequence joins TRBV5-1 and TRBJ1-2; 9 bases agree with TRBD1. This CDR3 has 14 amino acids. Germline-derived CDR1 and CDR2 are SGHRS and YFSETQ. The V gene end was trimmed by 4 bases and the J gene end by 3 bases; junction bases not matched to a gene: 4. CDR3 sequence reads: CASSGDRVDYGYTF. The part of the CDR3 DNA that was read is TGCGCCAGCAGCGGGGACAGGGTCGACTATGGC.

Remarks on this clone: The read finishes 3 residues shy of the CDR3 end, and the germline J gene is used to complete it. This rearrangement joins TRBV12-3 or TRBV12-4 to TRBJ2-1; 7 positions match TRBD2. The CDR3 length is 14 residues. After removal of 6 bases from V and 0 bases from J, the junction contained 2 bases not matched to a gene. The sequenced CDR3 bases are TGTGCCAGCAGCCGCGGGAGCTCCTACAATGAG. This encodes CASSRGSSYNE. The full CDR3 protein reads CASSRGSSYNEQFF.